The 5 T cell receptor beta chains listed next were all sequenced from one sample in a study of tissue T cells after allogeneic stem cell transplantation. Clones were sequenced by immunoSEQ multiplex PCR, and TCRdb holds only the in-frame ones, with some missing. This sample has about 22,000 clones, with 72% found just once. Sequencing was done on a sample of spleen. The origin of the receptors is a female BALB/c mouse in good health. MHC haplotype of the mouse line: H2-d.

In the case of this clone: Gene labels here are mouse ones. The missing CDR3 end, 1 residue past where the read stops, is filled in from the germline J gene. J is TRBJ2-3 and V is TRBV13-2; D may be TRBD2 (5 bases). V shed 0 bases and J shed 4 bases, with 6 bases lying between them. Germline V lookup: CDR1 NNHNN, CDR2 SYGAGS (reference sequence). This CDR3 is built from 13 residues. CDR3: CASGDAGTETLYF. CDR3 DNA (partial): TGTGCCAGCGGTGATGCTGGGACAGAAACGCTGTAT.

This clone came up once. The listed genes are named as in mouse. The CDR3 end falls 1 residue outside the read, so it is completed with the germline J gene. The chain employs TRBV13-1 and TRBJ2-1; TRBD2 agrees at 10 bases. CDR1 is NSHNY and CDR2 is SYGAGN in the germline V gene. The J segment lost 4 bases and the V segment lost 1 base, leaving 2 bases of the junction unmatched. The CDR3 is 15 residues long. The DNA read from the CDR3 is TGTGCCAGCAGTGATCTGGGGGGGCCTTATGCTGAGCAGTTC. The encoded protein is CASSDLGGPYAEQF. The complete CDR3 sequence is CASSDLGGPYAEQFF.

About this clone itself: Germline and genes: mouse. With the read ending 1 residue before the CDR3 end, the germline J gene is used to fill in that end. The V gene is TRBV31, the J gene TRBJ1-6; TRBD1 matches at 8 bases. TRBJ1-6 is labeled an ORF, and its function is uncertain. The CDR3 consists of 14 residues. V lost 5 bases to trimming and J lost 0 bases; unmatched junction nucleotides: 0. Germline lookup yields CDR1 GKSSPN and CDR2 SITVG. This chain's CDR3 is CAWGQGSYNSPLYF. The sequenced part of the CDR3 DNA is TGTGCCTGGGGACAGGGTTCCTATAATTCGCCCCTCTAC.

Note on this clone: Genes and germline are mouse. The read stops 1 residue short of the end of the CDR3; the missing end is completed from the germline J gene. This chain connects TRBV2 to TRBJ2-5; TRBD2 aligns across 8 bases. V lost 0 bases, J lost 5 bases, and 7 bases stayed unmatched. The germline V gene has CDR1 LGHNA and CDR2 YSYQKL. The CDR3 contains 16 residues. Here the CDR3 reads CASSQDGGGDGDTQYF. Partial CDR3 DNA: TGTGCCAGCAGCCAAGATGGGGGGGGCGATGGAGACACCCAGTAC.

Regarding this clone: Gene labels here are mouse ones. The read ends 1 residue shy of where the CDR3 ends; the end is completed using the germline J gene. This chain uses TRBV4 with TRBJ2-3, with 12 bases matching TRBD1. The CDR3 is made up of 14 amino acids. CDR1 is LGHDT, CDR2 YNNKQL, per germline (reference sequence). V trimming: 5 bases; J trimming: 4 bases; junction bases outside the gene matches: 1. The CDR3 bases that were read are TGTGCCAGCAGCCGGGACAGGGGGCCAGAAACGCTGTAT. Protein: CASSRDRGPETLY. The complete CDR3 sequence is CASSRDRGPETLYF.